A selection of T cell receptor beta chains follows, all from one sample in a study of T cell responses to AZD1222 COVID-19 vaccine. This table comes from immunoSEQ multiplex PCR, and its TCRdb copy is limited to in-frame clones, with some not included. The repertoire includes 99,000 or so clones, approximately 86% of them detected once, and less than 4% sits in the top ten. This material consisted of peripheral blood, taken 28 days after the second dose of the MenACWY control vaccine. The receptors come from an adult who received the MenACWY meningococcal vaccine as a control. CDR3s include the opening cysteine and the closing phenylalanine or tryptophan. The order of the fields is CDR3 protein, CDR3 DNA, J gene, D gene, V gene, clone size. D genes are given only for firm matches. Some rows have no size entry. The others give once, few or many, or a class for an expanded clone.

cdr3_aa: CASSPSNYGYTF; cdr3_nt: TGTGCCAGCAGTCCCAGTAACTATGGCTACACCTTC; j_call: TRBJ1-2; d_call: NA; v_call: TRBV6-2/TRBV6-3; clone_size: NA
cdr3_aa: CASSRDATSSYEQYF; cdr3_nt: TGTGCCAGCAGCCGTGATGCGACAAGCTCCTACGAGCAGTACTTC; j_call: TRBJ2-7; d_call: NA; v_call: TRBV5-4; clone_size: NA
cdr3_aa: CASSLVGLAGEKFF; cdr3_nt: TGTGCCAGCAGCTTAGTTGGACTAGCGGGGGAGAAGTTCTTC; j_call: TRBJ2-1; d_call: TRBD2; v_call: TRBV7-2; clone_size: NA
cdr3_aa: CASSLRAGGASANQPQHF; cdr3_nt: TGTGCCAGCTCACTCAGGGCAGGGGGCGCTTCCGCCAATCAGCCCCAGCATTTT; j_call: TRBJ1-5; d_call: TRBD1; v_call: TRBV11-2; clone_size: NA
cdr3_aa: CASSLGGEVREQFF; cdr3_nt: TGTGCCAGCAGCTTGGGCGGCGAGGTGCGCGAGCAGTTCTTC; j_call: TRBJ2-1; d_call: NA; v_call: TRBV5-5; clone_size: NA
cdr3_aa: CASSQDSTSSYNEQFF; cdr3_nt: TGTGCCAGCAGCCAAGATTCTACGTCGTCCTACAATGAGCAGTTCTTC; j_call: TRBJ2-1; d_call: NA; v_call: TRBV4-2; clone_size: NA
cdr3_aa: CATSDPAQGLNEKLFF; cdr3_nt: TGTGCCACCAGTGATCCTGCACAGGGGCTGAATGAAAAACTGTTTTTT; j_call: TRBJ1-4; d_call: TRBD1; v_call: TRBV24-1; clone_size: NA
cdr3_aa: CASSLEFGINEQFF; cdr3_nt: TGTGCCAGCAGCTTAGAGTTTGGTATCAATGAGCAGTTCTTC; j_call: TRBJ2-1; d_call: NA; v_call: TRBV11-2; clone_size: once
cdr3_aa: CASSLVPGSFSGANVLTF; cdr3_nt: TGCGCCAGCAGCTTGGTCCCAGGGTCCTTCTCTGGGGCCAACGTCCTGACTTTC; j_call: TRBJ2-6; d_call: NA; v_call: TRBV5-1; clone_size: NA
cdr3_aa: CASSLGPQLYRGRVGYTF; cdr3_nt: TGTGCCAGCAGCTTAGGCCCCCAACTCTACAGGGGGCGGGTTGGCTACACCTTC; j_call: TRBJ1-2; d_call: TRBD1; v_call: TRBV7-2; clone_size: NA
cdr3_aa: CASSQEPQGAGYHEQYF; cdr3_nt: TGTGCCAGCAGCCAAGAACCACAGGGGGCGGGATACCACGAGCAGTACTTC; j_call: TRBJ2-7; d_call: TRBD1; v_call: TRBV7-2; clone_size: NA
cdr3_aa: CASRGHGKNIQYF; cdr3_nt: TGTGCCAGCAGGGGGCACGGCAAAAACATTCAGTACTTC; j_call: TRBJ2-4; d_call: NA; v_call: TRBV28; clone_size: NA
cdr3_aa: CASSLGTVYGYTF; cdr3_nt: TGTGCCAGCAGCTTAGGGACAGTCTATGGCTACACCTTC; j_call: TRBJ1-2; d_call: NA; v_call: TRBV11-2; clone_size: few
cdr3_aa: CASSSGTGNSPLHF; cdr3_nt: TGTGCCAGCTCCAGTGGGACAGGGAATTCACCCCTCCACTTT; j_call: TRBJ1-6; d_call: TRBD1; v_call: TRBV2; clone_size: once
cdr3_aa: CASSPGTSGYEQYF; cdr3_nt: TGTGCCAGCTCACCCGGGACTAGCGGGTACGAGCAGTACTTC; j_call: TRBJ2-7; d_call: TRBD2; v_call: TRBV18; clone_size: NA
cdr3_aa: CASSQRLASTDTQYF; cdr3_nt: TGTGCCAGCAGCCAACGACTAGCTAGCACAGATACGCAGTATTTT; j_call: TRBJ2-3; d_call: TRBD2; v_call: TRBV7-9; clone_size: NA
cdr3_aa: CASRTSGNSYEQYF; cdr3_nt: TGTGCCAGCAGGACCTCAGGGAACTCCTACGAGCAGTACTTC; j_call: TRBJ2-7; d_call: NA; v_call: TRBV28; clone_size: NA
cdr3_aa: CASSIYSGTEVNSPLHF; cdr3_nt: TGTGCCAGCAGTATATATTCCGGGACAGAGGTTAATTCACCCCTCCACTTT; j_call: TRBJ1-6; d_call: TRBD1; v_call: TRBV28; clone_size: few
cdr3_aa: CARSPRGQARNELNTDTQYF; cdr3_nt: TGTGCCAGAAGCCCCCGGGGACAGGCAAGAAACGAACTAAACACAGATACGCAGTATTTT; j_call: TRBJ2-3; d_call: TRBD1; v_call: TRBV5-3; clone_size: NA
cdr3_aa: CSALNPQATGANVLTF; cdr3_nt: TGCAGCGCCCTAAACCCACAGGCGACTGGGGCCAACGTCCTGACTTTC; j_call: TRBJ2-6; d_call: NA; v_call: TRBV29-1; clone_size: NA
cdr3_aa: CASSEAWRNTEAFF; cdr3_nt: TGTGCCAGCAGTGAAGCGTGGCGGAACACTGAAGCTTTCTTT; j_call: TRBJ1-1; d_call: NA; v_call: TRBV6-1; clone_size: NA
cdr3_aa: CATSDLVAPPFDYGYTF; cdr3_nt: TGTGCCACCAGTGATTTGGTTGCCCCCCCTTTCGACTATGGCTACACCTTC; j_call: TRBJ1-2; d_call: NA; v_call: TRBV24-1; clone_size: NA
cdr3_aa: CAIRGSSPYGYTF; cdr3_nt: TGTGCCATCCGGGGGAGTAGCCCGTATGGCTACACCTTC; j_call: TRBJ1-2; d_call: NA; v_call: TRBV28; clone_size: NA
cdr3_aa: CASSQAPFTRGGTGELFF; cdr3_nt: TGCGCCAGCAGCCAAGCCCCTTTTACAAGGGGAGGGACCGGGGAGCTGTTTTTT; j_call: TRBJ2-2; d_call: TRBD2; v_call: TRBV4-3; clone_size: NA
cdr3_aa: CASSLGTSSTYEQYF; cdr3_nt: TGTGCCAGCAGCTTAGGGACTAGCTCGACCTACGAGCAGTACTTC; j_call: TRBJ2-7; d_call: TRBD2; v_call: TRBV7-2; clone_size: NA
cdr3_aa: CASSPSPPDTQYF; cdr3_nt: TGTGCCAGCAGTCCCTCCCCCCCAGATACGCAGTATTTT; j_call: TRBJ2-3; d_call: NA; v_call: TRBV5-4; clone_size: NA
cdr3_aa: CASSYSPGGEQFF; cdr3_nt: TGTGCCAGCAGTTACTCTCCGGGGGGTGAGCAGTTCTTC; j_call: TRBJ2-1; d_call: TRBD2; v_call: TRBV6-5; clone_size: few
cdr3_aa: CASSFGGPDTQYF; cdr3_nt: TGTGCCAGCAGCTTTGGAGGCCCAGATACGCAGTATTTT; j_call: TRBJ2-3; d_call: NA; v_call: TRBV7-9; clone_size: NA
cdr3_aa: CASSLQGTRSGANVLTF; cdr3_nt: TGTGCCAGCAGCTTGCAGGGGACCCGCTCTGGGGCCAACGTCCTGACTTTC; j_call: TRBJ2-6; d_call: NA; v_call: TRBV7-3; clone_size: NA
cdr3_aa: CASSSSGGLKETQYF; cdr3_nt: TGTGCCAGCAGCTCTAGCGGGGGGCTAAAAGAGACCCAGTACTTC; j_call: TRBJ2-5; d_call: TRBD2; v_call: TRBV7-7; clone_size: NA
cdr3_aa: CASSLDRNSYEQYF; cdr3_nt: TGTGCCAGCTCACTTGACAGAAACTCCTACGAGCAGTACTTC; j_call: TRBJ2-7; d_call: NA; v_call: TRBV18; clone_size: NA
cdr3_aa: CASSQDRGTPSREQFF; cdr3_nt: TGTGCCAGCAGCCAAGATCGAGGGACCCCGTCCAGAGAGCAGTTCTTC; j_call: TRBJ2-1; d_call: NA; v_call: TRBV4-2; clone_size: NA
cdr3_aa: CASSQDRRAGTEAFF; cdr3_nt: TGTGCCAGCAGCCAAGATCGCCGGGCGGGGACTGAAGCTTTCTTT; j_call: TRBJ1-1; d_call: NA; v_call: TRBV14; clone_size: NA
cdr3_aa: CASSLGSGQVETQYF; cdr3_nt: TGCGCCAGCAGCCTCGGATCCGGCCAGGTGGAGACCCAGTACTTC; j_call: TRBJ2-5; d_call: NA; v_call: TRBV5-1; clone_size: NA
cdr3_aa: CASSPPGAAGGPRSTDTQYF; cdr3_nt: TGTGCCAGCTCACCACCGGGGGCTGCGGGGGGGCCTAGAAGCACAGATACGCAGTATTTT; j_call: TRBJ2-3; d_call: TRBD2; v_call: TRBV18; clone_size: once
cdr3_aa: CATSSGGQQIATNEKLFF; cdr3_nt: TGTGCCACCAGCAGCGGTGGGCAGCAGATTGCAACTAATGAAAAACTGTTTTTT; j_call: TRBJ1-4; d_call: NA; v_call: TRBV15; clone_size: NA
cdr3_aa: CASSLALVGPEAFF; cdr3_nt: TGTGCCAGCAGCTTAGCCCTGGTGGGTCCTGAAGCTTTCTTT; j_call: TRBJ1-1; d_call: NA; v_call: TRBV11-2; clone_size: NA
cdr3_aa: CASRQGASSYNSPLHF; cdr3_nt: TGTGCCAGCAGACAGGGGGCATCGTCCTATAATTCACCCCTCCACTTT; j_call: TRBJ1-6; d_call: TRBD1; v_call: TRBV7-2; clone_size: NA
cdr3_aa: CASSLGPMNYEQYF; cdr3_nt: TGCGCCAGCAGCCTGGGACCGATGAACTACGAGCAGTACTTC; j_call: TRBJ2-7; d_call: NA; v_call: TRBV5-1; clone_size: NA
cdr3_aa: CSVLGGELFF; cdr3_nt: TGCAGCGTTTTGGGGGGGGAGCTGTTTTTT; j_call: TRBJ2-2; d_call: NA; v_call: TRBV29-1; clone_size: NA
cdr3_aa: CASSSLTGLSNQPQHF; cdr3_nt: TGTGCCAGCAGTTCACTTACAGGATTGAGCAATCAGCCCCAGCATTTT; j_call: TRBJ1-5; d_call: NA; v_call: TRBV27; clone_size: NA
cdr3_aa: CASSLSRLFNYGYTF; cdr3_nt: TGTGCCAGCAGCCTCTCGAGACTGTTTAACTATGGCTACACCTTC; j_call: TRBJ1-2; d_call: NA; v_call: TRBV3-1/TRBV3-2; clone_size: NA
cdr3_aa: CASSPRGGTDEQFF; cdr3_nt: TGCGCCAGCAGCCCCCGCGGAGGGACCGATGAGCAGTTCTTC; j_call: TRBJ2-1; d_call: NA; v_call: TRBV4-3; clone_size: NA
cdr3_aa: CASSLVILTQETQYF; cdr3_nt: TGTGCCAGCAGCTTGGTTATCTTGACGCAAGAGACCCAGTACTTC; j_call: TRBJ2-5; d_call: NA; v_call: TRBV5-6; clone_size: NA
cdr3_aa: CASSLSGGFTDTQYF; cdr3_nt: TGTGCCAGCAGCTTAAGCGGGGGGTTCACAGATACGCAGTATTTT; j_call: TRBJ2-3; d_call: TRBD2; v_call: TRBV7-2; clone_size: NA
cdr3_aa: CASSQARTSGPPGETQYF; cdr3_nt: TGTGCCAGCAGCCAAGCCAGGACTAGCGGGCCTCCGGGAGAGACCCAGTACTTC; j_call: TRBJ2-5; d_call: TRBD2; v_call: TRBV3-1/TRBV3-2; clone_size: NA
cdr3_aa: CASSVWTPATNEKLFF; cdr3_nt: TGTGCCAGCAGCGTATGGACGCCTGCGACTAATGAAAAACTGTTTTTT; j_call: TRBJ1-4; d_call: NA; v_call: TRBV7-2; clone_size: NA
cdr3_aa: CASSDQTGGGYEQYF; cdr3_nt: TGTGCCAGCAGCGATCAAACAGGGGGCGGCTACGAGCAGTACTTC; j_call: TRBJ2-7; d_call: TRBD1; v_call: TRBV9; clone_size: NA